These 29 T cell receptor beta chains were all obtained from the same sample, sequenced in a study of T cell responses to AZD1222 COVID-19 vaccine. Repertoires were generated with immunoSEQ multiplex PCR, while TCRdb's copy carries only in-frame clones and drops some. The sample lists around 140,000 clones, 92% seen once, with 9.3% in the top ten. The sequencing used peripheral blood, collected 28 days after the second AZD1222 dose. These receptors all come from an adult who received the AZD1222 COVID-19 vaccine.

V gene TRBV3-1 (or the pseudogene TRBV3-2) combines with J gene TRBJ2-1; TRBD2 matches at 12 bases. Germline assignment: CDR1 LGHDT and CDR2 YNNKEL (reference sequence). The CDR3 covers 17 residues. The J segment lost 4 bases and the V segment lost 3 bases, leaving 7 bases of the junction unmatched. The CDR3: CASSHYPGLAGYNEQFF. In DNA, the CDR3 is TGTGCCAGCAGCCATTACCCCGGACTAGCGGGATACAATGAGCAGTTCTTC.

The genes are TRBV19 and TRBJ2-1, with a possible D match to TRBD1 (6 bases). The germline V and J ends were trimmed by 4 bases and 4 bases, with 20 bases remaining between them. The germline V gene encodes CDR1 LNHDA and CDR2 SQIVND (reference sequence). The CDR3 contains 17 residues. The CDR3 DNA follows: TGTGCCAGTAGTACTAGACAGGCTGGGAACCCGTACAATGAGCAGTTCTTC. It yields the protein CASSTRQAGNPYNEQFF.

This clone was detected once. The chain combines TRBV3-1 (or the pseudogene TRBV3-2) with TRBJ1-2; 8 bases match TRBD1. The CDR3 is made up of 15 amino acids. Trimming cost V 4 bases and J 0 bases; bases outside gene matches: 4. Germline CDR1 is LGHDT and CDR2 is YNNKEL (reference sequence). CDR3 bases: TGTGCCAGCAGCCTCGGACAGGGTTCTAACTATGGCTACACCTTC. This translates into CASSLGQGSNYGYTF.

The V and J genes are TRBV6-5 and TRBJ2-7; 9 bases align to TRBD1. CDR3 length equals 15 residues. The germline CDR1 and CDR2 sequences are MNHEY and SVGAGI. The trim removed 6 bases at V and 7 bases at J, leaving 13 bases unmatched. The CDR3 spells CASRPIWDRDGEQYV. The CDR3 nucleotides are TGTGCCAGCAGGCCCATTTGGGACAGGGATGGGGAGCAGTACGTC.

This chain uses TRBV5-8 with TRBJ1-2, with 9 bases identical to TRBD1. The V and J ends lost 0 bases and 4 bases, in that order; junction bases with no gene match: 7. CDR1 and CDR2 (germline): SGHTS, YDEGEE. The CDR3 is made up of 16 amino acids. The CDR3 DNA is TGTGCCAGCAGCTTGGCCCTGACAGGGGGAGCCTATGGCTACACCTTC. The encoded protein is CASSLALTGGAYGYTF.

V usage is TRBV6-2 or TRBV6-3 and J usage is TRBJ1-2, with D perhaps matching TRBD1 (5 bases). In germline, CDR1 is MNHEY, CDR2 SVGEGT. V shed 6 bases and J shed 6 bases, with 11 bases lying between them. The CDR3 loop spans 12 amino acids. The CDR3 sequence: CASSWGLDGYTF. CDR3 in DNA: TGTGCCAGCAGCTGGGGGTTAGATGGCTACACCTTC.

The chain recombines TRBV28 with TRBJ1-4; D not certain. CDR3 size: 16 residues. The germline V gene has CDR1 MDHEN and CDR2 SYDVKM. The V end lost 6 bases, the J end lost 8 bases, and 22 bases lay between the germline ends. In nucleotides, the CDR3 is TGTGCCAGCAGCTGGTTTTGGGCTCCGGGCTCAGAAAAACTGTTTTTT. Its protein is CASSWFWAPGSEKLFF.

The chain uses TRBV24-1 and TRBJ2-3; possibly TRBD2 for D (6 bases). The germline gives CDR1 KGHDR, CDR2 SFDVKD. The CDR3 is 15 residues long. Trimming took 4 bases from V and 1 from J, leaving 11 bases between them. CDR3 region: CATSDLGGGTDTQYF. Written as DNA, the CDR3 is TGTGCCACCAGTGACCTGGGGGGAGGCACAGATACGCAGTATTTT.

The genes are TRBV7-2 and TRBJ1-2; unclear D gene. Looked up from germline, CDR1 is SGHTA and CDR2 is FQGNSA. V lost 0 bases, J lost 0 bases, and 8 bases lay in between. CDR3 length: 15 residues. CDR3 amino acids: CASSLAENPNYGYTF. The CDR3, as DNA: TGTGCCAGCAGCTTAGCGGAGAATCCTAACTATGGCTACACCTTC. The entire variable domain, with the rest obtained from reference TRBV7-2 and TRBJ1-2, is as follows: GAGVSQSPSNKVTEKGKDVELRCDPISGHTALYWYRQSLGQGLEFLIYFQGNSAPDKSGLPSDRFSAERTGGSVSTLTIQRTQQEDSAVYLCASSLAENPNYGYTFGSGTRLTVV.

The rearrangement joins TRBV10-3 to TRBJ1-1, with D possibly being TRBD1 (6 bases). The V gene lost 4 bases and the J gene lost 5 bases, with 20 bases spanning the gap. This CDR3 spans 16 amino acids. Germline V gene sequence: CDR1 ENHRY, CDR2 SYGVKD. CDR3 residues: CAISAGESRGATEAFF. Written as DNA, the CDR3 is TGTGCCATCAGTGCAGGGGAAAGCAGGGGCGCTACTGAAGCTTTCTTT.

The V and J genes are TRBV2 and TRBJ2-1, with D perhaps TRBD1 or TRBD2 (5 bases each). In germline, CDR1 is SNHLY, CDR2 FYNNEI. Between the trimmed V and J ends, which lost 7 bases and 0 bases, there was a span of 13 bases. CDR3 length: 15 amino acids. In DNA, the CDR3 is TGTGCCAGCACCCCGAGGGGTTCCTCCTACAATGAGCAGTTCTTC. Its protein is CASTPRGSSYNEQFF.

This clone was observed a single time. The chain joins TRBV19 to TRBJ2-7; the D call may be TRBD1 or TRBD2 (5 bases each). V was trimmed by 5 bases and J by 6 bases, leaving 14 bases between them. The length of the CDR3 is 13 residues. The germline gives CDR1 LNHDA, CDR2 SQIVND (reference sequence). CDR3 protein: CASSLGEWGEQYF. The CDR3 bases are TGTGCCAGTAGTCTGGGGGAGTGGGGCGAGCAGTACTTC.

The V call is TRBV10-3, the J call TRBJ1-2; 7 bases fit TRBD1. V dropped 1 base and J dropped 6; count of bases not matched to a gene: 2. The CDR3 is made up of 13 amino acids. Germline-derived CDR1 and CDR2 are ENHRY and SYGVKD. The chain's CDR3 is CAISEYGQDGYTF. The CDR3 nucleotides are TGTGCCATCAGTGAGTATGGACAGGATGGCTACACCTTC.

The rearrangement joins TRBV6-5 to TRBJ1-2; possibly TRBD1 for D (5 bases). Trimming removed 6 bases at V and 8 bases at J, with 13 bases between. The CDR3 loop spans 12 amino acids. Germline CDR1 reads MNHEY; CDR2 reads SVGAGI. The CDR3 bases are TGTGCCAGCAGCCATGGAGGGGACGGCTACACCTTC. This translates into CASSHGGDGYTF.

The chain joins TRBV5-5 to TRBJ2-1; possibly TRBD1 for D (5 bases). This CDR3 comprises 16 residues. Looked up from germline, CDR1 is SGHKS and CDR2 is YYEKEE (reference sequence). Trimming shortened V by 0 bases and J by 2 bases, and 12 bases separated the two germline ends. The CDR3 nucleotides read TGTGCCAGCAGCTTGGTTTTAGGGGCTACCTACAATGAGCAGTTCTTC. Translating gives CASSLVLGATYNEQFF.

This clone was counted a single time. The rearrangement uses TRBV4-1 and TRBJ1-6; D gene unclear. Trimming cost V 1 base and J 6 bases, with 7 bases left between them. Germline V lookup: CDR1 MGHRA, CDR2 YSYEKL. The CDR3 covers 14 residues. CDR3 region: CASSQGRSNSPLHF. CDR3 nucleotide sequence: TGCGCCAGCAGCCAAGGGCGAAGTAATTCACCCCTCCACTTT.

The V gene is TRBV5-4, the J gene TRBJ2-7, with D maybe TRBD1 (6 bases). This CDR3 contains 13 residues. V was cut by 5 bases and J by 1 base, with 10 bases left in between. Per the germline V gene, CDR1 is SGHNT and CDR2 is YYREEE (reference sequence). CDR3 amino acids: CASRKDRSYEQYF. The CDR3 DNA follows: TGTGCCAGCAGAAAGGACAGATCCTACGAGCAGTACTTC.

The chain links TRBV6-5 to TRBJ1-1; D remains ambiguous. Trimming cost V 6 bases and J 0 bases, with 8 bases left between them. From germline, CDR1 is MNHEY and CDR2 SVGAGI. The CDR3 is 13 amino acids. The CDR3 loop reads CASSRRVNTEAFF. The CDR3 DNA follows: TGTGCCAGCAGCCGACGGGTGAACACTGAAGCTTTCTTT.

This rearrangement joins TRBV19 to TRBJ1-2, with 8 bases lining up with TRBD1. The CDR3 is made up of 16 amino acids. With 3 bases clipped from V and 0 bases from J, the junction kept 6 bases outside the gene matches. The germline gives CDR1 LNHDA, CDR2 SQIVND (reference sequence). The CDR3 region is CASSMTGVATNYGYTF. Here the CDR3 DNA reads TGTGCCAGTAGTATGACAGGGGTTGCAACTAACTATGGCTACACCTTC.

The gene calls are TRBV28 and TRBJ1-2, with a tentative D call TRBD1 (6 bases). The germline gives CDR1 MDHEN, CDR2 SYDVKM. The V end was cut by 4 bases, the J end by 8 bases, with 11 bases between. There are 12 residues in the CDR3. This CDR3 is CASSYGTIGYTF. The CDR3 DNA reads TGTGCCAGCAGTTACGGGACAATCGGCTACACCTTC.

The rearrangement joins TRBV24-1 to TRBJ1-5; 10 nucleotides line up with TRBD1. The germline CDR1 and CDR2 sequences are KGHDR and SFDVKD. The CDR3 runs to 14 residues. The junction had 5 bases not matched to a gene; V was cut back by 7 bases and J by 6 bases. CDR3 DNA sequence: TGTGCCACCAGCGGGACAGGGGAGCGTCAGCCCCAGCATTTT. Protein product: CATSGTGERQPQHF.

This clone was found once. The V gene is TRBV5-1, the J gene TRBJ2-7; possible D gene TRBD2, 8 bases. CDR3 size: 15 residues. Germline V gene sequence: CDR1 SGHRS, CDR2 YFSETQ. Deletions cut 6 bases from V and 0 bases from J, with 16 bases between. In DNA form, the CDR3 reads TGCGCCAGCAATTCCGGGAGGGGGCCCTCCTACGAGCAGTACTTC. This encodes CASNSGRGPSYEQYF.

This clone was recorded at least ten times. CDR3: CASSGTDTDTQYF. For the CDR3, the DNA is TGTGCCAGCAGCGGGACTGACACAGATACGCAGTATTTT. V gene TRBV6-4 combines with J gene TRBJ2-3, with D maybe TRBD2 (6 bases). Trimming pared 6 bases from V and 2 bases from J, leaving 9 bases between. Germline V gene data show CDR1 as MRHNA and CDR2 as SNTAGT. The length of the CDR3 is 13 residues.

The CDR3 region is CASSLGTYNEQFF. CDR3 DNA sequence: TGCGCCAGCAGCTTGGGTACCTACAATGAGCAGTTCTTC. The chain links TRBV5-1 to TRBJ2-1; D call uncertain. Per germline, CDR1 SGHRS and CDR2 YFSETQ. CDR3 length equals 13 residues. V was cut by 0 bases and J by 2 bases, with 3 bases left in between.

The chain carries TRBV19 and TRBJ1-1; D remains unclear. Looked up from germline, CDR1 is LNHDA and CDR2 is SQIVND (reference sequence). V gave up 3 bases and J gave up 1 base, with 6 bases separating them. The CDR3 length is 13 residues. CDR3 DNA: TGTGCCAGTAGTATGCTAAGGAACACTGAAGCTTTCTTT. Translated: CASSMLRNTEAFF.

This sequence joins TRBV7-9 and TRBJ2-1; 7 nucleotides match TRBD1. Trimming at V came to 5 bases and at J to 12 bases, leaving 7 bases not matched to a gene. Looked up from germline, CDR1 is SEHNR and CDR2 is FQNEAQ (reference sequence). This CDR3 comprises 12 residues. The CDR3 sequence is CASSNPRGWQFF. The CDR3 DNA follows: TGTGCCAGCAGCAATCCCAGGGGGTGGCAGTTCTTC. The full variable domain, completed using reference TRBV7-9 and TRBJ2-1, is DTGVSQNPRHKITKRGQNVTFRCDPISEHNRLYWYRQTLGQGPEFLTYFQNEAQLEKSRLLSDRFSAERPKGSFSTLEIQRTEQGDSAMYLCASSNPRGWQFFGPGTRLTVL.

This clone was observed a single time. V and J are TRBV29-1 and TRBJ1-2; no reliable D call. Germline CDR1 SQVTM, CDR2 ANQGSEA. This CDR3 comprises 13 residues. The germline V and J ends were trimmed by 4 bases and 1 base, with 10 bases remaining between them. Written as DNA, the CDR3 is TGCAGCGTTGCCTTGGAGAGTAACTATGGCTACACCTTC. It translates to CSVALESNYGYTF.

In DNA, the CDR3 is TGTGCCAGCAGTCTCGGACAGACCTATAGCAATCAGCCCCAGCATTTT. This gives the protein CASSLGQTYSNQPQHF. The V call is TRBV2, the J call TRBJ1-5, with D perhaps TRBD1 (6 bases). Germline values: CDR1 SNHLY, CDR2 FYNNEI. This CDR3 comprises 16 residues. The germline V and J ends were trimmed by 5 bases and 0 bases, with 14 bases remaining between them.

This chain links TRBV2 with TRBJ2-3; D is uncertain. CDR1 is SNHLY, CDR2 FYNNEI, per germline. The CDR3 loop spans 11 amino acids. With 3 bases removed from V and 6 bases from J, the gap between germline ends came to 4 bases. In nucleotides, the CDR3 is TGTGCCAGCAGTGATTGGGATACGCAGTATTTT. This gives the protein CASSDWDTQYF.